A selection of T cell receptor beta chains follows, all from one sample in a study of T cells in Graves' hyperthyroidism and ophthalmopathy. Via MiXCR, TCRdb re-called the multiplex PCR reads, giving one row per CDR3 protein. Among hundreds of thousands of distinct CDR3 sequences listed, almost 25% were seen once. The sample was blood. These receptor sequences come from a woman in her 40s with Graves' ophthalmopathy. CDR3s include the opening cysteine and the closing phenylalanine or tryptophan. D genes are given only for firm matches. Clone size is not always given. Where it is, it says once, few, many or a class for expanded clones.

>TRBV7-8|TRBJ1-2|many|TRBD1
TGTGCCAGCAGCTTAGGGACAGGGTTACGGTATGGCTACACCTTC
CASSLGTGLRYGYTF
>TRBV7-9|TRBJ1-2|many|-
TGTGCCAGCAGCTACCCCGGACAGAGAGCTAACTATGGCTACACCTTC
CASSYPGQRANYGYTF
>TRBV12-3/TRBV12-4|TRBJ1-1|-|TRBD1
TGTGCCAGCAACAGGGGTGTCAACACTGAAGCTTTCTTT
CASNRGVNTEAFF
>TRBV12-3/TRBV12-4|TRBJ1-1|many|-
TGTGCCAGCAGTTTGGGACAAGGGAGTGAAGCTTTCTTT
CASSLGQGSEAFF
>TRBV7-2|TRBJ1-2|many|TRBD1
TGTGCCAGCAGCTTAGCGCAGGGGGGGTACTATGGCTACACCTTC
CASSLAQGGYYGYTF
>TRBV15|TRBJ2-5|once|-
TGTGCCACCAGCATACTCGGGGGGACCCAGTACTTC
CATSILGGTQYF
>TRBV9|TRBJ1-1|many|-
TGTGCCAGCAGCGAGGGGGACACCTTTCTGGGGACTGAAGCTTTCTTT
CASSEGDTFLGTEAFF
>TRBV29-1|TRBJ2-7|many|TRBD2
TGCAGCGTTGAAGAAGTGTCTTCCAGCGGGATCTCCTACGAGCAGTACTTC
CSVEEVSSSGISYEQYF
>TRBV6-5|TRBJ1-6|-|TRBD1
TGTGCCAGCAGTTACTCGACAGGGAGTCATCATAATTCACCCCTCCACTTT
CASSYSTGSHHNSPLHF
>TRBV20-1|TRBJ2-7|many|TRBD2
TGCAGTGCCAAAGGGACTAGCAGCGAGCAGTACTTC
CSAKGTSSEQYF
>TRBV6-2/TRBV6-3|TRBJ2-7|few|-
TGTGCCAGCAGTCCCAGGACTGCGGGCGAGCAGTACTTC
CASSPRTAGEQYF
>TRBV2|TRBJ2-3|many|-
TGTGCCAGCAGTGAGGGGGGACGGTTGGTGACAGATACGCAGTATTTT
CASSEGGRLVTDTQYF
>TRBV27|TRBJ2-7|-|TRBD2
TGTGCCAGCAGTTTGGTTCGGGGGACTAGCGGGACCGGGACCTACGAGCAGTACTTC
CASSLVRGTSGTGTYEQYF
>TRBV19|TRBJ1-5|many|TRBD1
TGTGCCAGTAGCACAGACAGGGGCAATCAGCCCCAGCATTTT
CASSTDRGNQPQHF
>TRBV3-1|TRBJ2-2|-|-
TGTGCCAGCAGCCCTTTTCTGGGAGCGGGCACCGGGGAGCTGTTTTTT
CASSPFLGAGTGELFF